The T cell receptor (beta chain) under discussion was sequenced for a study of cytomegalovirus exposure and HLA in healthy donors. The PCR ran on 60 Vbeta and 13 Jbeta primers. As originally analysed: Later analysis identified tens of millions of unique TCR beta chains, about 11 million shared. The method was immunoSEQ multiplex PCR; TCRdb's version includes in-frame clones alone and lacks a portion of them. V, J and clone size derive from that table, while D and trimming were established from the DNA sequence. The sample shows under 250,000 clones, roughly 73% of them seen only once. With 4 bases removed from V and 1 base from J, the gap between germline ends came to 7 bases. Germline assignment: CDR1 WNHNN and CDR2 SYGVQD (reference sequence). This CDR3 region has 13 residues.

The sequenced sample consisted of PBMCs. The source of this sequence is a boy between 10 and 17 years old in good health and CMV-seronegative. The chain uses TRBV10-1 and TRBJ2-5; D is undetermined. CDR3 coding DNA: TGCGCCAGCAGTGGGCCCAGCCAAGAGACCCAGTACTTC. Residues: CASSGPSQETQYF.